The source of this T cell receptor beta chain is a study of T cell repertoires in cytomegalovirus infection. At the level of the study: Matching HLA type, along with CMV infection, was indicated by public TCR beta signatures. Broader study findings: Cumulative frequency of public TCR beta families picked out carriers of CMV plus the relevant HLA.

In its sample, this clonotype was seen once. Its antigen is undetermined. TCRdb re-derived calls from the reads in MiXCR, one entry per CDR3 protein. This repertoire shows just over 450,000 distinct CDR3 sequences, roughly 46% found once; its top ten account for about 39%. The CDR3 extends over 13 amino acids. Germline V CDR1 and CDR2: LNHDA, SQIVND (reference sequence). V dropped 6 bases and J dropped 4 bases, with 12 bases sitting between them. Sequencing was performed on cultured PBMCs, taken from culture after CMV antigen stimulation. The J gene is TRBJ1-2, the V gene TRBV19, with unresolved D. This receptor was identified in a human donor in good health (CMV status not recorded). Some clones in this sample may be carry-over from other donors' samples. CDR3 sequence (DNA): TGTGCCAGTAGACCAAACGGGTTCTATGGCTACACCTTC. Translated, it gives CASRPNGFYGYTF.